These 11 T cell receptor beta chains came from one sample sequenced in a study of CD8+ T cells in alopecia areata (dated by TCRdb to between 2018 and 2020). Pooled mouse cutaneous lymph node cells were stained for CD4, CD8alpha, NKG2D, NKG2ACE and other markers, then sorted on a BD Influx. The library was generated by the immunoSEQ multiplex PCR assay. To provide template for TCR sequencing, every sample had RNA extracted and reverse transcribed into cDNA. TCRdb mirrors the immuneACCESS table, restricted to in-frame sequences. Some clones are absent from its copies; in checked studies, under half trace to an unresolved V gene, and the reason for the others is unknown. The sample features about 300,000 clones, and none is a singleton. 1.2% of the sample belongs to the ten largest clones. The sequencing sample was made of CD4+ T cells sorted from a lymph node. These receptors were obtained from a C3H/HeJ mouse with alopecia areata. In terms of MHC, this strain is H2-k.

Comment on this clone: The gene symbols are mouse symbols. The read falls 4 residues short of the CDR3 end, and the missing part is taken from the germline J gene. V is TRBV13-3 and J is TRBJ2-7; TRBD1 aligns across 8 bases. This CDR3 contains 13 residues. Germline V CDR1 and CDR2: NNHDY, SYVADS. CDR3 DNA (partial): TGTGCCAGCAGCAGCAACAGGGGGGAT. The encoded protein is CASSSNRGD. The whole CDR3 reads CASSSNRGDEQYF.

For this clone: Mouse gene names and germline throughout. The read terminates 4 residues ahead of where the CDR3 ends, so the germline J gene completes it. V and J are TRBV5 and TRBJ2-1; the match to TRBD2 covers 10 bases. There are 15 residues in the CDR3. Losses at the gene ends were 4 bases for V and 5 bases for J; bases not matched to a gene: 5. Germline loops: CDR1 LGHNA, CDR2 YNLKQL (reference sequence). The CDR3 spells CASSPPGGADAEQFF. The sequenced part of the CDR3 DNA is TGTGCCAGCAGCCCACCTGGGGGGGCGGATGCT.

In this sample, this clone turned up a few times. Gene labels here are mouse ones. The read comes to an end 4 residues before the CDR3 does, leaving the germline J gene to fill in the end. The chain couples TRBV31 to TRBJ2-2; 9 bases fit TRBD2. The J segment lost 0 bases and the V segment lost 0 bases, leaving 2 bases of the junction unmatched. Germline values: CDR1 GKSSPN, CDR2 SITVG. The CDR3 sequence is 16 residues long. The sequenced part of the CDR3 DNA is TGTGCCTGGAGTCTCTCTGGGGGGGCAAACACCGGG. Translating it yields CAWSLSGGANTG. The full-length CDR3 reads as CAWSLSGGANTGQLYF.

This clone appeared a few times. All gene names here are mouse names. The read halts 4 residues ahead of the CDR3 end, with the missing end drawn from the germline J gene. This chain links TRBV12-1 with TRBJ1-2; 9 bases agree with TRBD1. The J segment lost 4 bases and the V segment lost 3 bases, leaving 2 bases of the junction unmatched. The CDR3 is 13 amino acids. The germline CDR1 and CDR2 sequences are SGHSN and HYEKVE. CDR3 protein: CASSWDRASDYTF. The CDR3 DNA, read in part, is TGTGCCAGCTCTTGGGACAGGGCCTCC.

This clone was picked up a small number of times. Mouse gene names apply. The read ends 4 residues early relative to the CDR3; the germline J gene fills the gap. The rearrangement links TRBV17 to TRBJ1-1; weak D call: TRBD1 (5 bases). The CDR3 extends over 16 amino acids. Germline V gene data show CDR1 as MNHDT and CDR2 as YYDKIL. The CDR3 loop is CASSRDSRTRGTEVFF. Incomplete CDR3 DNA: TGTGCTAGCAGTAGAGATTCCAGGACAAGGGGAACA.

A remark on this clone: Gene names and germline refer to mouse. The read terminates 4 residues before the CDR3 end, so the remaining end is supplied by the germline J gene. The chain combines TRBV13-1 with TRBJ2-1, with a possible D match to TRBD2 (5 bases). Germline CDR1 and CDR2: NSHNY and SYGAGN. The V gene lost 2 bases and the J gene lost 2 bases, with 8 bases spanning the gap. This CDR3 spans 14 amino acids. CDR3 DNA (partial): TGTGCCAGCAGTGACTGGGAGCACTATGCT. Amino acid sequence: CASSDWEHYA. From start to end, the CDR3 is CASSDWEHYAEQFF.

Remarks on this clone: These gene names are mouse names. The read ends 4 residues shy of where the CDR3 ends; the end is completed using the germline J gene. Other nucleotide sequences in the sample specify the same CDR3. This rearrangement joins TRBV13-2 to TRBJ2-5; maybe TRBD1 (6 bases). The CDR3 loop spans 12 amino acids. The germline V gene encodes CDR1 NNHNN and CDR2 SYGAGS (reference sequence). The covered CDR3 bases are TGTGCCAGCGGTGACACAGGGGAC. Its translation: CASGDTGD. The complete CDR3 sequence is CASGDTGDTQYF.

To note about this clone: The gene symbols are mouse symbols. The read terminates 4 residues ahead of where the CDR3 ends, so the germline J gene completes it. The chain carries TRBV13-1 and TRBJ1-1, with TRBD1 identical over 7 bases. CDR3 length equals 12 residues. Germline lookup yields CDR1 NSHNY and CDR2 SYGAGN. Incomplete CDR3 DNA: TGTGCCAGCAGTCGACAGGGCGGA. Its translation: CASSRQGG. The complete CDR3 reads CASSRQGGEVFF.

This clone was seen more than once but under ten times. Gene and germline names: mouse. The read stops 3 residues short of the end of the CDR3; the missing end is completed from the germline J gene. Other DNA sequences in the sample encode the same CDR3. V is TRBV19 and J is TRBJ1-6; 9 positions match TRBD1. TRBJ1-6 is sorted into the ORF group, with uncertain function. Germline V lookup: CDR1 FNHDT, CDR2 SITEND (reference sequence). V lost 3 bases, J lost 3 bases, and 1 base stayed unmatched. The CDR3 consists of 15 residues. The CDR3 spells CASSTGQGYNSPLYF. CDR3 DNA (partial): TGTGCCAGCAGTACGGGACAGGGCTATAATTCGCCC.

To note about this clone: Each gene name is a mouse one. The read ends 4 residues shy of where the CDR3 ends; the end is completed using the germline J gene. The chain recombines TRBV13-2 with TRBJ1-2, with 12 bases matching TRBD1. V shed 0 bases and J 4 bases; nucleotides not matched to a gene: 4. Germline CDR1 NNHNN, CDR2 SYGAGS (reference sequence). CDR3 length: 16 residues. CDR3 DNA (partial): TGTGCCAGCGGTGATGGGGACAGGGGGCGGTTCTCC. This sequence encodes CASGDGDRGRFS. The complete CDR3 reads CASGDGDRGRFSDYTF.

This clone was seen a handful of times. The germline and genes are mouse ones. The sequence runs out 4 residues before the end of the CDR3; the remainder is reconstructed from the germline J gene. This sample includes further DNA sequences coding for the same CDR3. The V call is TRBV1, the J call TRBJ2-7, with TRBD2 matching 9 bases. The CDR3 has 15 residues. The germline V gene encodes CDR1 NSQYPW and CDR2 LRSPGD (reference sequence). Here the CDR3 reads CTCSADLGGVYEQYF. The sequenced CDR3 bases are TGCACCTGCAGTGCAGATCTGGGGGGGGTGTAT.